The clone carrying this T cell receptor (beta chain) has a handful of counts. These data originate in a study of CD8+ T cells in alopecia areata. Treatment indicated: oral pan-JAK inhibitor, 5-10 mg twice daily. Following extraction, RNA underwent reverse transcription to cDNA, which served as the sequencing template. This table comes from immunoSEQ multiplex PCR, and its TCRdb copy is limited to in-frame clones, with some not included. The data show a few hundred thousand clones, under 75% seen once. V was cut by 1 base and J by 1 base, with 7 bases left in between. This CDR3 has 14 amino acids. In germline, CDR1 is LGHNT, CDR2 FRNRAP.

The starting material was CD4+ T cells sorted from blood, obtained at week 4, from a patient treated with tofacitinib. The TCR sequence derives from a human donor with alopecia areata. V is TRBV12-5 and J is TRBJ1-1; D call uncertain. In DNA form, the CDR3 reads TGTGCTAGTGGTTTGGGAAGACAGAACACTGAAGCTTTCTTT. Translated: CASGLGRQNTEAFF.